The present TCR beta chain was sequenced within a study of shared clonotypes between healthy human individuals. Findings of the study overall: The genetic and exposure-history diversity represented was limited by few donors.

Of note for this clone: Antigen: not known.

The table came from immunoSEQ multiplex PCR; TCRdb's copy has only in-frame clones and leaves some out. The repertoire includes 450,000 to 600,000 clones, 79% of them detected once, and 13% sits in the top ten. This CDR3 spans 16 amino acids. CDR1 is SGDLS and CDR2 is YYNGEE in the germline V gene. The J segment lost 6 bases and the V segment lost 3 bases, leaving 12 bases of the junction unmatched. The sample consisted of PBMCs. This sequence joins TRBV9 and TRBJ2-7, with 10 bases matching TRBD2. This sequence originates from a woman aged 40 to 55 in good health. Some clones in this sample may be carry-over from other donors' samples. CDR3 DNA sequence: TGTGCCAGCAGCGAAGGACTAGCGGAACAAACCTCCGAGCAGTACTTC. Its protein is CASSEGLAEQTSEQYF.